The 8 T cell receptor beta chains given below trace back to one sample, sequenced in a study of spatial heterogeneity in lung cancer. The study's findings and limits: Tumors with more nonsynonymous mutations had more expanded intratumoral alpha and beta TCRs.

Each CDR3 protein is one row after TCRdb ran MiXCR on the 5' RACE reads. Of roughly 3,500 distinct CDR3 sequences detected, over 4.5% appear once; the ten largest clones hold approximately 13%. Their antigen targets remain unknown. Time point reported: sample taken at primary tumor resection. The sequencing used lung tumor tissue, collected at surgery. These receptors all come from a female donor with early-stage non-small cell lung cancer.

A few counts support this clonotype. The genes are TRBV11-2 and TRBJ2-2, with TRBD2 identical over 9 bases. V was clipped by 5 bases and J by 4 bases; unmatched bases: 14. The germline gives CDR1 SGHAT, CDR2 FQNNGV. The CDR3 contains 18 residues. CDR3 coding DNA: TGTGCCAGCAGCCGCGAGAGTGTAGGAGCGGGAGGCACCGGGGAGCTGTTTTTT. The encoded protein is CASSRESVGAGGTGELFF.

At least ten counts were recorded for this clonotype. This chain connects TRBV11-2 to TRBJ2-7; possible D gene TRBD1, 5 bases. Germline V gives CDR1 SGHAT, CDR2 FQNNGV. CDR3 length: 14 amino acids. The V and J ends lost 5 bases and 3 bases respectively, with 14 bases between them. As DNA, the CDR3 is TGTGCCAGCAGCCACTATAGGGGCCGCTACGAGCAGTACTTC. This codes for CASSHYRGRYEQYF.

This clonotype rates as medium-sized. CDR3 region: CASSQDPRGLHGELFF. As DNA, the CDR3 is TGTGCCAGCAGCCAAGACCCGCGGGGCCTCCACGGGGAGCTGTTTTTT. V usage is TRBV14 and J usage is TRBJ2-2, with D possibly matching TRBD2 (6 bases). V was trimmed by 0 bases and J by 7 bases, leaving 15 bases between them. The length of the CDR3 is 16 residues. CDR1 SGHDN and CDR2 FVKESK come from the germline V gene.

In this sample, this clonotype is medium-sized. The rearrangement joins TRBV27 to TRBJ2-3, with a possible D match to TRBD2 (5 bases). The CDR3 extends over 16 amino acids. Germline CDR1 reads MNHEY; CDR2 reads SMNVEV (reference sequence). V lost 9 bases and J lost 4, with 23 bases in between. For the CDR3, the DNA is TGTGCCAGACCCAATCACTGGGCAGAGGGCGCAGATACGCAGTATTTT. This translates into CARPNHWAEGADTQYF.

This clonotype is medium-sized by share. The V gene is TRBV5-4, the J gene TRBJ2-5; no firm D call. Trimming removed 4 bases at V and 7 bases at J, with 14 bases between. Germline V gives CDR1 SGHNT, CDR2 YYREEE (reference sequence). The length of the CDR3 is 13 residues. The CDR3 coding sequence is TGTGCCAGCAGCCGACAAGCCCCCGCGACCCAGTACTTC. It translates to CASSRQAPATQYF.

Relative to its sample, this clonotype is medium-sized. This rearrangement joins TRBV18 to TRBJ2-6; D possibly corresponds to TRBD1 (7 bases). The length of the CDR3 is 17 residues. Deletions cut 2 bases from V and 0 bases from J, with 11 bases between. The germline V gene encodes CDR1 KGHSH and CDR2 LQKENI. CDR3 residues: CASSPNRGGSGANVLTF. The DNA of the CDR3 is TGTGCCAGCTCACCAAACAGGGGAGGCTCTGGGGCCAACGTCCTGACTTTC.

By its share, this clonotype is medium-sized. The rearrangement joins TRBV29-1 to TRBJ2-5; no firm D call. CDR3 length equals 12 residues. From germline, CDR1 is SQVTM and CDR2 ANQGSEA. Between the trimmed V and J ends, which lost 5 bases and 2 bases, there was a span of 9 bases. The CDR3: CSVRKAQETQYF. The CDR3 DNA reads as TGCAGCGTTAGGAAGGCACAAGAGACCCAGTACTTC.

The chain combines TRBV7-2 with TRBJ2-1; 9 nucleotides align to TRBD2. CDR1 and CDR2 (germline): SGHTA, FQGNSA. V dropped 4 bases and J dropped 3; count of bases not matched to a gene: 4. This CDR3 is built from 15 residues. The CDR3, as DNA: TGTGCCAGCAGCTCTAGCGGGGCCAACTACAATGAGCAGTTCTTC. It is translated as CASSSSGANYNEQFF.